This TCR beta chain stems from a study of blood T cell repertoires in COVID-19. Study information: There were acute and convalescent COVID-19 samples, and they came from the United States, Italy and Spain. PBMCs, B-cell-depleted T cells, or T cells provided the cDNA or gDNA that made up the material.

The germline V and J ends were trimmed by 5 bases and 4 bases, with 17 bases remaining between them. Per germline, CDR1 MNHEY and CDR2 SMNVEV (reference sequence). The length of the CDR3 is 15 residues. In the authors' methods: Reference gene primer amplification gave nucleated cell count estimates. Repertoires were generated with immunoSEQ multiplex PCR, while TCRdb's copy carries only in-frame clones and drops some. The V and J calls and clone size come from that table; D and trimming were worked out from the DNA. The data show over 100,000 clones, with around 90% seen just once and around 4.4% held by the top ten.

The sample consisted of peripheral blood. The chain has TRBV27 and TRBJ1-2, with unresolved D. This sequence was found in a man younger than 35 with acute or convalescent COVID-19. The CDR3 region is CASSPPRELGYGYTF. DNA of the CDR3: TGTGCCAGCAGTCCACCCCGGGAGCTCGGCTATGGCTACACCTTC.